This T cell receptor (beta chain) comes out of a study of blood T cell repertoires in COVID-19. Study details: Specimens from acute and convalescent COVID-19 originated in the United States, Italy and Spain. Nucleic acid was either cDNA or gDNA, and it came from T cells, B-cell-depleted T cells, or PBMCs.

The germline V gene encodes CDR1 LGHNA and CDR2 YSLEER. The length of the CDR3 is 14 residues. The V end lost 0 bases, the J end lost 2 bases, and 7 bases lay between the germline ends. Study processing details: Reference gene primer amplification in the assay estimated nucleated cell counts. The method was immunoSEQ multiplex PCR; TCRdb's version includes in-frame clones alone and lacks a portion of them. The D gene and trimming were derived from the DNA, and the V and J assignments and clone size from that table. The table records about 190,000 clones, around nine tenths of them present only once. This chain connects TRBV4-3 to TRBJ2-5, with a possible D match to TRBD1 (5 bases). This receptor was identified in a woman between 18 and 30 years old who had recovered from COVID-19. The sample consisted of peripheral blood. The CDR3 sequence is CASSQDRGQETQYF. In DNA form, the CDR3 reads TGCGCCAGCAGCCAAGATAGGGGACAAGAGACCCAGTACTTC.